The sequence of this T cell receptor beta chain was determined in a study of T cell repertoires in cytomegalovirus infection. In the study overall: Public TCR beta signatures marked donors with CMV infection and the matching HLA.

The J segment lost 7 bases and the V segment lost 7 bases, leaving 3 bases of the junction unmatched. Germline V gene data show CDR1 as SEHNR and CDR2 as FQNEAQ (reference sequence). The CDR3 sequence is 13 residues long. Study results and caveats: The study found HLA-C-restricted CMV-specific TCR beta clonotypes dominating the ex vivo response. The cumulative frequency of public TCR beta families identified carriers of CMV plus the relevant HLA.

This clonotype was counted between two and nine times. Its antigen is not known. TCRdb recomputed calls from the reads with MiXCR, one row per CDR3 protein. The top ten clones hold under 15% of a sample with more than 400,000 distinct CDR3 sequences, more than 20% of them seen once. The J gene is TRBJ1-6, the V gene TRBV7-9, with 8 nucleotides matching TRBD1. Sequenced sample: PBMCs. The clonotype was recovered from a human donor in good health (CMV status not recorded). Some clones in this sample may be carry-over from other donors' samples. DNA for the CDR3: TGTGCCAGCACAGGGGGCACCAATTCACCCCTCCACTTT. It is translated as CASTGGTNSPLHF.